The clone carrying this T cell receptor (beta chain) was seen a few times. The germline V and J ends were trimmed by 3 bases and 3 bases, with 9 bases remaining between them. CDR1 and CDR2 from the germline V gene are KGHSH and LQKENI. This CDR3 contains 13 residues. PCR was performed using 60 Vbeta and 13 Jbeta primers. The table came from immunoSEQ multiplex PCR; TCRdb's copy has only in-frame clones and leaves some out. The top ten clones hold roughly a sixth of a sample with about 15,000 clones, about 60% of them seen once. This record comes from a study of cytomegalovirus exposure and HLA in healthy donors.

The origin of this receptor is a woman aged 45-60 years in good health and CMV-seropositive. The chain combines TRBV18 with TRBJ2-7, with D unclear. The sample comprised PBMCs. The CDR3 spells CASSPVVNYEQYF. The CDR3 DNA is TGTGCCAGCTCACCGGTAGTAAACTACGAGCAGTACTTC.